This is a list of T cell receptor beta chains from one sample in a study of blood T cell repertoires in COVID-19. The table came from immunoSEQ multiplex PCR; TCRdb's copy has only in-frame clones and leaves some out. Of 110,000 or so clones listed, approximately 85% are singletons. Source material: peripheral blood. The receptors were sampled from a woman in her sixties with COVID-19, enrolled during active disease. Both conserved end residues are part of each CDR3. The order of the fields is clone size, D gene, J gene, V gene, CDR3 DNA, CDR3 protein. D genes are given only for firm matches. Only some rows state a clone size, as once, few, many or a class for expanded clones.

clone size: NA
D gene: TRBD1
J gene: TRBJ1-5
V gene: TRBV23-1
CDR3 DNA: TGCGCCAGCAGCCCTGGACAGGGGGCCCAGCCCCAGCATTTT
CDR3 protein: CASSPGQGAQPQHF

clone size: NA
D gene: NA
J gene: TRBJ1-3
V gene: TRBV11-2
CDR3 DNA: TGTGCCAGCAGCTTGTCGGAGGACTCTGGAAACACCATATATTTT
CDR3 protein: CASSLSEDSGNTIYF

clone size: NA
D gene: NA
J gene: TRBJ2-1
V gene: TRBV11-1
CDR3 DNA: TGTGCCAGCAGCGAAAGGAAAGGAGGACGTGAGCAGTTCTTC
CDR3 protein: CASSERKGGREQFF

clone size: NA
D gene: NA
J gene: TRBJ1-5
V gene: TRBV3-1/TRBV3-2
CDR3 DNA: TGTGCCAGCAGCCAAGATAATTATCAGCCCCAGCATTTT
CDR3 protein: CASSQDNYQPQHF

clone size: few
D gene: TRBD2
J gene: TRBJ2-1
V gene: TRBV7-2
CDR3 DNA: TGTGCCAGCAGCTTATTAGTAGCGGGGGAAGGTGAGCAGTTCTTC
CDR3 protein: CASSLLVAGEGEQFF

clone size: NA
D gene: TRBD2
J gene: TRBJ2-1
V gene: TRBV6-4
CDR3 DNA: TGTGCCAGCAGTGACTCCCTAGCGGGGGGCGAGCAGTTCTTC
CDR3 protein: CASSDSLAGGEQFF

clone size: NA
D gene: NA
J gene: TRBJ2-1
V gene: TRBV4-2
CDR3 DNA: TGTGCCAGCAGCCAAGGCGGCGCGAGCTCCTACAATGAGCAGTTCTTC
CDR3 protein: CASSQGGASSYNEQFF

clone size: NA
D gene: TRBD2
J gene: TRBJ2-7
V gene: TRBV5-1
CDR3 DNA: TGCGCCAGCAGCTTGTCTCTAGCGGGGGGGTTCTACGAGCAGTACTTC
CDR3 protein: CASSLSLAGGFYEQYF

clone size: NA
D gene: TRBD1
J gene: TRBJ2-1
V gene: TRBV5-1
CDR3 DNA: TGCGCCAGCAGCTCGGGACAGGGGGCCTACAATGAGCAGTTCTTC
CDR3 protein: CASSSGQGAYNEQFF

clone size: NA
D gene: TRBD1
J gene: TRBJ1-3
V gene: TRBV5-1
CDR3 DNA: TGCGCCAGCAGCAAAGACAGGGAAACTGGAAACACCATATATTTT
CDR3 protein: CASSKDRETGNTIYF

clone size: NA
D gene: NA
J gene: TRBJ2-5
V gene: TRBV12-5
CDR3 DNA: TGTGCTAGTGGTTGGGGGGGGACAGGTGGGCAACAAGAGACCCAGTACTTC
CDR3 protein: CASGWGGTGGQQETQYF

clone size: NA
D gene: NA
J gene: TRBJ1-1
V gene: TRBV5-1
CDR3 DNA: TGCGCCAGCGCAGGTTCCATGAACACTGAAGCTTTCTTT
CDR3 protein: CASAGSMNTEAFF

clone size: NA
D gene: TRBD2
J gene: TRBJ2-1
V gene: TRBV27
CDR3 DNA: TGTGCCAGCAGTTTTAGTTTCCGGACTAGCAAGGGTGGTGAGCAGTTCTTC
CDR3 protein: CASSFSFRTSKGGEQFF

clone size: few
D gene: TRBD1
J gene: TRBJ1-4
V gene: TRBV7-3
CDR3 DNA: TGTGCCAGCAGCTTAGGACAGGGGGCAGGTGAAAAACTGTTTTTT
CDR3 protein: CASSLGQGAGEKLFF

clone size: NA
D gene: TRBD1
J gene: TRBJ1-6
V gene: TRBV15
CDR3 DNA: TGTGCCACCAGCAGAGATTTTGGTCAGGGGGAATCACCCCTCCACTTT
CDR3 protein: CATSRDFGQGESPLHF

clone size: NA
D gene: NA
J gene: TRBJ1-5
V gene: TRBV18
CDR3 DNA: TGTGCCAGCTCACCGGAGGGACTTGATAGCAATCAGCCCCAGCATTTT
CDR3 protein: CASSPEGLDSNQPQHF

clone size: NA
D gene: NA
J gene: TRBJ2-3
V gene: TRBV12-3/TRBV12-4
CDR3 DNA: TGTGCCAGCAATTTAGGTATCACAGATACGCAGTATTTT
CDR3 protein: CASNLGITDTQYF

clone size: NA
D gene: TRBD2
J gene: TRBJ2-5
V gene: TRBV3-1/TRBV3-2
CDR3 DNA: TGTGCCAGCAGCCCACTAGCGGGGGGGGCGACCCAGTACTTC
CDR3 protein: CASSPLAGGATQYF

clone size: NA
D gene: NA
J gene: TRBJ1-1
V gene: TRBV7-3
CDR3 DNA: TGTGCCAGCAGCTCGACTCCGAACACTGAAGCTTTCTTT
CDR3 protein: CASSSTPNTEAFF

clone size: NA
D gene: NA
J gene: TRBJ2-7
V gene: TRBV10-3
CDR3 DNA: TGTGCCATCAGTGAGTCAAGACGGCGACTAACCTACGAGCAGTACTTC
CDR3 protein: CAISESRRRLTYEQYF

clone size: few
D gene: TRBD2
J gene: TRBJ2-1
V gene: TRBV27
CDR3 DNA: TGTGCCAGCAGTACGACCGGGACTAGCGGGGGACCTTACAATGAGCAGTTCTTC
CDR3 protein: CASSTTGTSGGPYNEQFF

clone size: few
D gene: TRBD1
J gene: TRBJ1-2
V gene: TRBV4-1
CDR3 DNA: TGCGCCAGCAGCCAAGCCATAGCGGGACAGGGGTCGGTTGGCTACACCTTC
CDR3 protein: CASSQAIAGQGSVGYTF

clone size: NA
D gene: NA
J gene: TRBJ2-1
V gene: TRBV27
CDR3 DNA: TGTGCCAGCAGTTCCAACAGGGGCCAGGGACTCTACAATGAGCAGTTCTTC
CDR3 protein: CASSSNRGQGLYNEQFF

clone size: NA
D gene: TRBD1
J gene: TRBJ1-1
V gene: TRBV5-1
CDR3 DNA: TGCGCCAGCAGCCAGGACCCCAGGGGGGCTGAAGCTTTCTTT
CDR3 protein: CASSQDPRGAEAFF

clone size: few
D gene: NA
J gene: TRBJ1-2
V gene: TRBV6-5
CDR3 DNA: TGTGCCAGTGGAGGCAGCTATGGCTACACCTTC
CDR3 protein: CASGGSYGYTF

clone size: NA
D gene: NA
J gene: TRBJ1-6
V gene: TRBV6-2/TRBV6-3
CDR3 DNA: TGTGCCAGCAGTTTAGCTCACAGGGATTCACCCCTCCACTTT
CDR3 protein: CASSLAHRDSPLHF

clone size: NA
D gene: NA
J gene: TRBJ1-2
V gene: TRBV6-2/TRBV6-3
CDR3 DNA: TGTGCCAGCAGCCCTGTTCGGGGGGTAGGAAACTATGGCTACACCTTC
CDR3 protein: CASSPVRGVGNYGYTF

clone size: NA
D gene: TRBD1
J gene: TRBJ1-4
V gene: TRBV4-3
CDR3 DNA: TGCGCCAGCAGCCAGGAGGCAGGGGGCGATGAAAAACTGTTTTTT
CDR3 protein: CASSQEAGGDEKLFF

clone size: NA
D gene: TRBD2
J gene: TRBJ2-2
V gene: TRBV10-3
CDR3 DNA: TGTGCCATCAGTAGGACTAGCGGGGGAGACACGAACACCGGGGAGCTGTTTTTT
CDR3 protein: CAISRTSGGDTNTGELFF

clone size: NA
D gene: TRBD1
J gene: TRBJ1-2
V gene: TRBV9
CDR3 DNA: TGTGCCAGCAGCCCGCGGGACAGGGGGCCATTGGGCTACACCTTC
CDR3 protein: CASSPRDRGPLGYTF

clone size: NA
D gene: TRBD2
J gene: TRBJ2-3
V gene: TRBV2
CDR3 DNA: TGTGCCAGCAGTGAAGAAGTAGCGGGGGGCCCGAACACAGATACGCAGTATTTT
CDR3 protein: CASSEEVAGGPNTDTQYF

clone size: NA
D gene: TRBD1
J gene: TRBJ1-1
V gene: TRBV13
CDR3 DNA: TGTGCCAGCAGCTTGAGGTCTGGGACAGGGGGATGGACTGAAGCTTTCTTT
CDR3 protein: CASSLRSGTGGWTEAFF

clone size: few
D gene: TRBD1
J gene: TRBJ1-1
V gene: TRBV5-1
CDR3 DNA: TGCGCCAGCAGCTTGGTGACAGGGAGCAACACTGAAGCTTTCTTT
CDR3 protein: CASSLVTGSNTEAFF

clone size: NA
D gene: NA
J gene: TRBJ2-2
V gene: TRBV3-1/TRBV3-2
CDR3 DNA: TGTGCCAGCAGCTTAGGAGTTACCGGGGAGCTGTTTTTT
CDR3 protein: CASSLGVTGELFF

clone size: few
D gene: NA
J gene: TRBJ2-3
V gene: TRBV2
CDR3 DNA: TGTGCCGGCGGGATTGGACGGACAGATACGCAGTATTTT
CDR3 protein: CAGGIGRTDTQYF

clone size: NA
D gene: NA
J gene: TRBJ2-7
V gene: TRBV4-1
CDR3 DNA: TGCGCCAGCAGCCAGTTAAGCGGGCCCACCTACGAGCAGTACTTC
CDR3 protein: CASSQLSGPTYEQYF

clone size: NA
D gene: NA
J gene: TRBJ1-2
V gene: TRBV5-4
CDR3 DNA: TGTGCCAGCAGCTTGTCCTCCTTGCTGCGGGGGAGGGTACGTGGCTACACCTTC
CDR3 protein: CASSLSSLLRGRVRGYTF

clone size: NA
D gene: NA
J gene: TRBJ1-6
V gene: TRBV7-2
CDR3 DNA: TGTGCCAGCAGCCAACAGGCCATTAATTCACCCCTCCACTTT
CDR3 protein: CASSQQAINSPLHF

clone size: NA
D gene: NA
J gene: TRBJ2-4
V gene: TRBV6-5
CDR3 DNA: TGTGCCAGCAGTTACTCTCAGGGTGGAGACATTCAGTACTTC
CDR3 protein: CASSYSQGGDIQYF

clone size: once
D gene: TRBD2
J gene: TRBJ2-5
V gene: TRBV7-9
CDR3 DNA: TGTGCCAGCAGCTCGACTAGCGGGGGCCACCAAGAGACCCAGTACTTC
CDR3 protein: CASSSTSGGHQETQYF

clone size: once
D gene: TRBD2
J gene: TRBJ2-3
V gene: TRBV2
CDR3 DNA: TGTGCCAGCCTTGGACTAGCCTCCACAGATACGCAGTATTTT
CDR3 protein: CASLGLASTDTQYF

clone size: NA
D gene: NA
J gene: TRBJ1-1
V gene: TRBV6-4
CDR3 DNA: TGTGCCAGCAGTCTAAACGTCGGGGAAACTGAAGCTTTCTTT
CDR3 protein: CASSLNVGETEAFF

clone size: once
D gene: NA
J gene: TRBJ1-3
V gene: TRBV30
CDR3 DNA: TGTGCCTCCATGGAGGGCTACTCTGGAAACACCATATATTTT
CDR3 protein: CASMEGYSGNTIYF

clone size: NA
D gene: NA
J gene: TRBJ1-2
V gene: TRBV2
CDR3 DNA: TGTGCCAGCAGGAGGACAGCGAGATCTAACTATGGCTACACCTTC
CDR3 protein: CASRRTARSNYGYTF

clone size: NA
D gene: TRBD1
J gene: TRBJ1-1
V gene: TRBV11-3
CDR3 DNA: TGTGCCAGCAGCGAAGAGACAGGGTCGAACACTGAAGCTTTCTTT
CDR3 protein: CASSEETGSNTEAFF

clone size: few
D gene: NA
J gene: TRBJ1-2
V gene: TRBV10-3
CDR3 DNA: TGTGCCATCAGTGTGGCAGGGGTATCGAGTGGCTACACCTTC
CDR3 protein: CAISVAGVSSGYTF

clone size: NA
D gene: TRBD2
J gene: TRBJ2-5
V gene: TRBV4-1
CDR3 DNA: TGCGCCAGCAGCCAATTAACTAGCGGGGGGGCCGGGGAGACCCAGTACTTC
CDR3 protein: CASSQLTSGGAGETQYF

clone size: NA
D gene: NA
J gene: TRBJ1-1
V gene: TRBV7-9
CDR3 DNA: TGTGCCAGCAACCGGTTCACTGAAGCTTTCTTT
CDR3 protein: CASNRFTEAFF

clone size: NA
D gene: NA
J gene: TRBJ2-1
V gene: TRBV2
CDR3 DNA: TGTGCCAGCAGGGAAGACGTTCAGGAGCAGTTCTTC
CDR3 protein: CASREDVQEQFF

clone size: NA
D gene: TRBD1
J gene: TRBJ1-2
V gene: TRBV2
CDR3 DNA: TGTGCCAGCAGATTTACGACAGGGGGGAGAAGCTACACCTTC
CDR3 protein: CASRFTTGGRSYTF

clone size: NA
D gene: NA
J gene: TRBJ2-7
V gene: TRBV19
CDR3 DNA: TGTGCCAGTAGTATATCTGCCTTGGCAGGCAGCTCCTACGAGCAGTACTTC
CDR3 protein: CASSISALAGSSYEQYF

clone size: NA
D gene: TRBD2
J gene: TRBJ2-1
V gene: TRBV7-8
CDR3 DNA: TGTGCCAGCAGCTTACCCTTAGCGGGGGGCTTCTCCTACAATGAGCAGTTCTTC
CDR3 protein: CASSLPLAGGFSYNEQFF

clone size: NA
D gene: TRBD1
J gene: TRBJ1-2
V gene: TRBV6-5
CDR3 DNA: TGTGCCAGCAGAAACAAGGGGGCGACCGGCTACACCTTC
CDR3 protein: CASRNKGATGYTF

clone size: NA
D gene: NA
J gene: TRBJ2-5
V gene: TRBV28
CDR3 DNA: TGTGCCAGCAGCCAACCGGCGGCCCAGTACTTC
CDR3 protein: CASSQPAAQYF

clone size: NA
D gene: NA
J gene: TRBJ1-2
V gene: TRBV5-8
CDR3 DNA: TGTGCCAGCAGCCCGGACAGCCCGGGGGGCTACACCTTC
CDR3 protein: CASSPDSPGGYTF